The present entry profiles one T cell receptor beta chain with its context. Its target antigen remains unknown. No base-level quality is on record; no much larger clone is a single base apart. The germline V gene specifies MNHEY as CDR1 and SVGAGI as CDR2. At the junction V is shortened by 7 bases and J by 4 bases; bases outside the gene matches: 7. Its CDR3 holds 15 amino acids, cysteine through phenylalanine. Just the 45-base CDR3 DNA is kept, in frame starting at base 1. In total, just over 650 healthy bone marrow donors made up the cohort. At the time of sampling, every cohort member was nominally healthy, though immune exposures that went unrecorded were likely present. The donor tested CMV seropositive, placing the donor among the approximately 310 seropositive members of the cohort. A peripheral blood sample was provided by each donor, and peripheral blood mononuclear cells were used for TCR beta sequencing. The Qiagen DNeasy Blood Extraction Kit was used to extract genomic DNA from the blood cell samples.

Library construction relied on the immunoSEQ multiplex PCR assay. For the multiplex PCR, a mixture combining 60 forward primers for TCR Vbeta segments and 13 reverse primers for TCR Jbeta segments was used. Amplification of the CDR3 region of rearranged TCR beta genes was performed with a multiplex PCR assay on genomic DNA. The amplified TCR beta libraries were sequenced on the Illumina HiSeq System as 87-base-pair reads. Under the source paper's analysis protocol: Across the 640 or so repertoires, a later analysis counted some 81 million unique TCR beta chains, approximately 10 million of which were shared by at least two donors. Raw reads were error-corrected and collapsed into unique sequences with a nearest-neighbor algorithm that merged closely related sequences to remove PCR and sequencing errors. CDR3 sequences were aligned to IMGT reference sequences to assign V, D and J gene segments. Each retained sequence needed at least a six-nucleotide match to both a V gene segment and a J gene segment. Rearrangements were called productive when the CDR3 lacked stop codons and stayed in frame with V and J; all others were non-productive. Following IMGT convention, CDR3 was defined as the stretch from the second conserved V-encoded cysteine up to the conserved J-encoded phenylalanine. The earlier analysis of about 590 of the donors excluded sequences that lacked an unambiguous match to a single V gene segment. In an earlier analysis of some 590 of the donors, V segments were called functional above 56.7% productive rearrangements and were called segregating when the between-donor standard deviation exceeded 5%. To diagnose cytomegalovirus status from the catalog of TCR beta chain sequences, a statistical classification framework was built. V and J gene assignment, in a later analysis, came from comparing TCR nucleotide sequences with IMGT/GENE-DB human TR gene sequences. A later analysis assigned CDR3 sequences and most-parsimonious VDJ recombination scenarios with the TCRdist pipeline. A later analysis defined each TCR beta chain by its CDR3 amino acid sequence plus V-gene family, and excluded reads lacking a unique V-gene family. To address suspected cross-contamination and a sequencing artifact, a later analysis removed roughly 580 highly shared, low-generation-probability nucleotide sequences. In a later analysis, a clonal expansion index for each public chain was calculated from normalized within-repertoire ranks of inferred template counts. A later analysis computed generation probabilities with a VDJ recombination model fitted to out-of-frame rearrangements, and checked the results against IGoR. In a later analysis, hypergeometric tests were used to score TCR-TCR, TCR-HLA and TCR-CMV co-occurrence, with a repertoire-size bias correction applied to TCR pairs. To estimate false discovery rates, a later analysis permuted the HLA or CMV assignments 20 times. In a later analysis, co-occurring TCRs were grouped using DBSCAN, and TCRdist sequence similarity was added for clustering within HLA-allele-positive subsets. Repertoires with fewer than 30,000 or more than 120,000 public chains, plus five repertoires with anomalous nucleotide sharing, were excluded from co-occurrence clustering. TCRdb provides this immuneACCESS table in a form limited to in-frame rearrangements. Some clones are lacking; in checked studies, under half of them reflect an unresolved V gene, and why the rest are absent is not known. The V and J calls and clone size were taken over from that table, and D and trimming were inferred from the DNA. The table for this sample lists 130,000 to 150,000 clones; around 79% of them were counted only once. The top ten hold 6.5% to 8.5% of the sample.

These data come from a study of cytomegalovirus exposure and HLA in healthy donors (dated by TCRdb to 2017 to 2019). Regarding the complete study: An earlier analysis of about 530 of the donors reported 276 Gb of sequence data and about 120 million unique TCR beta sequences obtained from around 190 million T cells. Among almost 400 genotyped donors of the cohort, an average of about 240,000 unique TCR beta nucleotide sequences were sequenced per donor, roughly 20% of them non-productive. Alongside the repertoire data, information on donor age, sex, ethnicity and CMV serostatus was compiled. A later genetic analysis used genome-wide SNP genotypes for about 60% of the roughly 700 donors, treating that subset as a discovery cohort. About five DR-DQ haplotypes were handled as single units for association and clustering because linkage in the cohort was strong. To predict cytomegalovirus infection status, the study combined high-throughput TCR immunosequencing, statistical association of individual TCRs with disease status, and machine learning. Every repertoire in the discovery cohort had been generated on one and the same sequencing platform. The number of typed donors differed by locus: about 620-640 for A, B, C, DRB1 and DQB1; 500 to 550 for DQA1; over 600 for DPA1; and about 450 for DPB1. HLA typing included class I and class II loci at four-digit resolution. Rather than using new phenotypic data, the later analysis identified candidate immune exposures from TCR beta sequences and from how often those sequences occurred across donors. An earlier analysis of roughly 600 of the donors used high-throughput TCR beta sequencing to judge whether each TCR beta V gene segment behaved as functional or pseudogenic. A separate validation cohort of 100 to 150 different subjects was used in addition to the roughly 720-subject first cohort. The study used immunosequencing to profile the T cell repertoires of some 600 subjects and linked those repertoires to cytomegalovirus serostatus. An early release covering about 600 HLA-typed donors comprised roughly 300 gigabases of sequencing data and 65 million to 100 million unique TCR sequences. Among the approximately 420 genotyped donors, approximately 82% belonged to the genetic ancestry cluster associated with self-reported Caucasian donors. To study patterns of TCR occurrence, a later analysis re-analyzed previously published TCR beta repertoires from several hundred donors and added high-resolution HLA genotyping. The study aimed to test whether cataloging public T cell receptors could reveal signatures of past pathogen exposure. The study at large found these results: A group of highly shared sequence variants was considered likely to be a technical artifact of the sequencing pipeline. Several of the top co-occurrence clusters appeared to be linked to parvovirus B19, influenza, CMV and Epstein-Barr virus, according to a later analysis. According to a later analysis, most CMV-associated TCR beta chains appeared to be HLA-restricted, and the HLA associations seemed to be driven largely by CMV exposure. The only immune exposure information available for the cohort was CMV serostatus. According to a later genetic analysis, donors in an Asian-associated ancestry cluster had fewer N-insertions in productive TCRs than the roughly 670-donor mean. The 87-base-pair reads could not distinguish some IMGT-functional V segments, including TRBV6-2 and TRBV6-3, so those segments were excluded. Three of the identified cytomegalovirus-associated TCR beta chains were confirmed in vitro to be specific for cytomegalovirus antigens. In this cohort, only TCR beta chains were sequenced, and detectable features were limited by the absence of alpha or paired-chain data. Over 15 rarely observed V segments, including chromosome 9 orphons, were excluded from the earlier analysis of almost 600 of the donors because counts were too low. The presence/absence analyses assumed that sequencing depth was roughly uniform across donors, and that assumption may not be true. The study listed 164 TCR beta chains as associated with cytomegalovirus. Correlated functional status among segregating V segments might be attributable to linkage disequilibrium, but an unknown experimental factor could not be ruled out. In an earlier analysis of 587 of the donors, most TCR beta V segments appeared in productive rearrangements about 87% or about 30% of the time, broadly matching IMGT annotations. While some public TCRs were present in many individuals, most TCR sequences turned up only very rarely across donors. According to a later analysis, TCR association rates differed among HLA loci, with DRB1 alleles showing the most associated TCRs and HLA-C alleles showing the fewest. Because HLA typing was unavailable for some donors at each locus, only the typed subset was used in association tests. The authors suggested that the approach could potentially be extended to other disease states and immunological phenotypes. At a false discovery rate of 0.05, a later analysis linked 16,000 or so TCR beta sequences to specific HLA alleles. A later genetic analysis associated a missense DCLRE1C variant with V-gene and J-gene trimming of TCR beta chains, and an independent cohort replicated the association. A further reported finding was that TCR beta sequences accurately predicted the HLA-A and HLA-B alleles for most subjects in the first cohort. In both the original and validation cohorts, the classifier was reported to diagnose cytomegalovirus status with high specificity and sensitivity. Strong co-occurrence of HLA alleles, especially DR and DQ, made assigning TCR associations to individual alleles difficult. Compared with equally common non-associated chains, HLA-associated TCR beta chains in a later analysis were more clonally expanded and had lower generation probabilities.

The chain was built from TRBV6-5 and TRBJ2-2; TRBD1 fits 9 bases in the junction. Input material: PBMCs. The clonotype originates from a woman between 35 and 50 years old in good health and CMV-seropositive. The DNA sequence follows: TGTGCCAGCAAGGGACAGGGTCTTATCACCGGGGAGCTGTTTTTT. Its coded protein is CASKGQGLITGELFF.